What follows are 22 T cell receptor beta chains derived from one specimen sequenced in a study of human T cells and chemical hapten exposure. TCRdb called the RACE reads again in MiXCR, with one record for every CDR3 protein. The sample lists some 350,000 distinct CDR3 sequences, roughly 6.9% occurring once. Time point of the sample: patch test 1, 2 weeks after DPC sensitization. The treatment was: therapeutic diphenylcyclopropenone sensitization with weekly scalp DPC. This specimen was whole blood, taken in connection with sensitization to the hapten diphenylcyclopropenone (DPC). These receptors came from a woman aged 18-35 years with alopecia areata. Some clones in this sample may be carry-over from other donors' samples.

This clonotype was seen a few times. The rearrangement links TRBV13 to TRBJ2-1; 10 bases match TRBD1. After removal of 7 bases from V and 7 bases from J, the junction contained 10 bases not matched to a gene. Per germline, CDR1 PRHDT and CDR2 FYEKMQ (reference sequence). This CDR3 contains 15 residues. The CDR3 loop reads CASTLVGTGENEQFF. Here the CDR3 DNA reads TGTGCCAGCACCCTAGTGGGGACAGGGGAAAATGAGCAGTTCTTC.

This clonotype appeared a few times. The chain has TRBV6-2 or TRBV6-3 and TRBJ1-5; 7 bases align to TRBD1. This CDR3 contains 14 residues. Germline lookup yields CDR1 MNHEY and CDR2 SVGEGT. Trimming at V came to 6 bases and at J to 4 bases, leaving 6 bases not matched to a gene. The CDR3 protein is CASSRQGRNQPQHF. CDR3 in DNA: TGTGCCAGCAGCAGACAGGGAAGAAATCAGCCCCAGCATTTT.

This rearrangement joins TRBV12-3 or TRBV12-4 to TRBJ2-3, with unresolved D. Trimming shortened V by 1 base and J by 6 bases, and 8 bases separated the two germline ends. The CDR3 is 13 amino acids. Here the CDR3 DNA reads TGTGCCAGCAGTTTAGGGCTAGTCGATACGCAGTATTTT. This translates into CASSLGLVDTQYF.

There are a few counts of this clonotype. The genes are TRBV7-2 and TRBJ2-1; no clear D. Germline assignment: CDR1 SGHTA and CDR2 FQGNSA. The CDR3 has 14 residues. V dropped 4 bases and J dropped 4 bases, with 11 bases sitting between them. This chain's CDR3 is CASSSGFSYNEQFF. In nucleotides, the CDR3 is TGTGCCAGCAGCTCTGGGTTTAGTTACAATGAGCAGTTCTTC.

The chain carries TRBV4-2 and TRBJ2-2; TRBD1 aligns across 7 bases. This CDR3 contains 15 residues. CDR1 and CDR2 from the germline V gene are LGHNA and YNFKEQ. V lost 2 bases to trimming and J lost 6 bases; unmatched junction nucleotides: 6. The CDR3 nucleotides read TGTGCCAGCAGCCAAAATTACAGGGGTTCCGGGGAGCTGTTTTTT. Protein product: CASSQNYRGSGELFF.

This clonotype was seen a handful of times. This chain connects TRBV2 to TRBJ1-4; D perhaps matches TRBD1 (6 bases). This CDR3 region has 12 residues. Germline values: CDR1 SNHLY, CDR2 FYNNEI. Trimming stripped 10 bases from V and 5 bases from J, with 11 bases between. Here the CDR3 DNA reads TGTGCCACGGACAGCCCAAATGAAAAACTGTTTTTT. Amino acid sequence: CATDSPNEKLFF.

This clonotype was counted only a few times. The rearrangement joins TRBV29-1 to TRBJ1-1; no reliable D call. The CDR3 length is 13 residues. In germline, CDR1 is SQVTM, CDR2 ANQGSEA. V dropped 3 bases and J dropped 4 bases, with 12 bases sitting between them. This CDR3 reads CSVDVEGGTEAFF. In DNA, the CDR3 is TGCAGCGTTGATGTGGAGGGAGGCACTGAAGCTTTCTTT.

In its sample, this clonotype was seen many times. The CDR3 loop reads CASSPYRGSMDTQYF. DNA for the CDR3: TGCGCCAGCAGCCCCTACAGGGGGAGTATGGATACGCAGTATTTT. V and J are TRBV4-3 and TRBJ2-3; 8 bases agree with TRBD1. Germline CDR1 is LGHNA and CDR2 is YSLEER. The CDR3 runs 15 residues. Trimming took 4 bases from V and 6 from J; bases not matched to a gene: 9.

The chain links TRBV12-3 or TRBV12-4 to TRBJ2-1; the match to TRBD2 covers 10 bases. The CDR3 runs 15 residues. V was pared by 6 bases and J by 7 bases, with 9 bases of the junction left unmatched. CDR3 sequence: CASRAVAGGTNEQFF. The CDR3 region has the DNA TGTGCCAGCAGGGCGGTAGCGGGGGGCACGAATGAGCAGTTCTTC.

In this sample, this clonotype turned up a few times. The V and J genes are TRBV12-3 or TRBV12-4 and TRBJ1-1; D ambiguous. The ends were cut back, 9 bases at V and 5 bases at J, with 19 bases in the middle. The CDR3 is 14 amino acids. In nucleotides, the CDR3 is TGTGCCAGTTTGGAGATTCAAGGCAGGACTGAAGCTTTCTTT. This codes for CASLEIQGRTEAFF.

This clonotype was counted only a few times. CDR3 protein: CASSPDLDGGEQFF. The CDR3 DNA is TGTGCCAGCAGCCCCGACCTGGACGGGGGTGAGCAGTTCTTC. V usage is TRBV4-2 and J usage is TRBJ2-1; the D gene is possibly TRBD2 (6 bases). This CDR3 contains 14 residues. Germline CDR1 and CDR2: LGHNA and YNFKEQ. Trimming cost V 4 bases and J 9 bases, with 16 bases left between them.

This clonotype was seen a few times. The genes are TRBV7-2 and TRBJ1-5, with a weak D call TRBD1 (6 bases). CDR1 is SGHTA, CDR2 FQGNSA, per germline. The CDR3 runs 15 residues. V gave up 5 bases and J gave up 0 bases, with 11 bases separating them. The CDR3 region is CASSVRDTSNQPQHF. DNA for the CDR3: TGTGCCAGCAGCGTAAGGGACACTAGCAATCAGCCCCAGCATTTT.

This clonotype was detected many times. One end of the junction varies from germline; a read error may be responsible. The chain carries TRBV29-1 and TRBJ1-5; 10 bases are a match to TRBD1. CDR3 size: 15 residues. CDR1 SQVTM and CDR2 ANQGSEA come from the germline V gene. In DNA, the CDR3 is TGCAGCGTTCAAGAGCCGGGACAGGGGCATCAGCCCCAGCATTTT. Amino acid sequence: CSVQEPGQGHQPQHF.

Ten or more counts support this clonotype. The gene calls are TRBV20-1 and TRBJ1-2; TRBD1 matches 10 bases. The CDR3 has 15 residues. CDR1 is DFQATT and CDR2 is SNEGSKA in the germline V gene (reference sequence). The trim removed 6 bases at V and 4 bases at J, leaving 11 bases unmatched. DNA of the CDR3: TGCAGTGCCAGCCCTTGGACAGGGGGAGGCTATGGCTACACCTTC. This sequence encodes CSASPWTGGGYGYTF.

This chain joins TRBV10-3 and TRBJ1-6; D perhaps matches TRBD1 (5 bases). From germline, CDR1 is ENHRY and CDR2 SYGVKD. The V end lost 0 bases, the J end lost 8 bases, and 20 bases lay between the germline ends. This CDR3 has 18 amino acids. CDR3 nucleotide sequence: TGTGCCATCAGTGAGTCGAAGGAGGGGTCCTTTACTGATTCACCCCTCCACTTT. Translation: CAISESKEGSFTDSPLHF.

Many counts were recorded for this clonotype. V is TRBV20-1 and J is TRBJ2-3; a possible D gene is TRBD1 (6 bases). Germline CDR1 DFQATT, CDR2 SNEGSKA (reference sequence). The V gene lost 4 bases and the J gene lost 2 bases, with 13 bases spanning the gap. The CDR3 length is 14 residues. CDR3 DNA sequence: TGCAGTGCTACCGGGACACCAAACACAGATACGCAGTATTTT. Its translation is CSATGTPNTDTQYF.

This clonotype was counted ten times or more. The chain carries TRBV25-1 and TRBJ2-4, with TRBD2 as a possible D gene (6 bases). This CDR3 region has 13 residues. Trimming removed 3 bases from V and 7 bases from J, with 10 bases in between. CDR1 and CDR2 from the germline V gene are MGHDK and SYGVNS. The CDR3 region is CASSDGGMNIQYF. DNA for the CDR3: TGTGCCAGCAGTGACGGGGGAATGAACATTCAGTACTTC. Looking up the rest from reference TRBV25-1 and TRBJ2-4 gives the full variable domain: EADIYQTPRYLVIGTGKKITLECSQTMGHDKMYWYQQDPGMELHLIHYSYGVNSTEKGDLSSESTVSRIRTEHFPLTLESARPSHTSQYLCASSDGGMNIQYFGAGTRLSVL.

The sample holds a few counts of this clonotype. The chain links TRBV5-4 to TRBJ2-3, with unresolved D. The CDR3 is made up of 14 amino acids. The V end was cut by 4 bases, the J end by 0 bases, with 9 bases between. CDR1 SGHNT and CDR2 YYREEE come from the germline V gene (reference sequence). Written as DNA, the CDR3 is TGTGCCAGCAGCCGGACCGCGAGCACAGATACGCAGTATTTT. As protein: CASSRTASTDTQYF.

The chain uses TRBV5-1 and TRBJ1-5, with D perhaps TRBD1 (5 bases). V was trimmed by 4 bases and J by 4 bases, leaving 15 bases between them. The CDR3 runs to 15 residues. Germline-derived CDR1 and CDR2 are SGHRS and YFSETQ. CDR3 bases: TGCGCCAGCAGCCGCACCGGGGGACGAAATCAGCCCCAGCATTTT. Encoded protein: CASSRTGGRNQPQHF.

This clonotype was observed a few times. The chain couples TRBV5-1 to TRBJ2-6, with D perhaps TRBD2 (6 bases). This CDR3 is built from 15 residues. Germline assignment: CDR1 SGHRS and CDR2 YFSETQ. V lost 4 bases, J lost 4 bases, and 12 bases lay in between. CDR3 DNA: TGCGCCAGCAGCCCCCCCGCGGGAGGGGCCAACGTCCTGACTTTC. It codes for CASSPPAGGANVLTF.

The J gene is TRBJ1-1, the V gene TRBV20-1, with TRBD1 as a possible D gene (6 bases). Germline CDR1 reads DFQATT; CDR2 reads SNEGSKA (reference sequence). V lost 0 bases and J 0 bases, leaving 14 bases between the germline ends. The length of the CDR3 is 16 residues. DNA of the CDR3: TGCAGTGCTAGAGATGCGGGACATAGTATGAACACTGAAGCTTTCTTT. It specifies CSARDAGHSMNTEAFF.

This clonotype has only a few counts. This sequence joins TRBV4-2 and TRBJ1-1; 7 bases are a match to TRBD1. The CDR3 spans 16 residues. The germline V gene has CDR1 LGHNA and CDR2 YNFKEQ. Trimming took 1 base from V and 3 from J; bases not matched to a gene: 8. This CDR3 reads CASSQVFTGEDTEAFF. CDR3 nucleotides: TGTGCCAGCAGCCAAGTATTTACAGGGGAAGACACTGAAGCTTTCTTT.